These 5 T cell receptor beta chains share one sample of origin, sequenced in a study of cytomegalovirus exposure and HLA in healthy donors (dated by TCRdb to the late 2010s). Preparation of the library involved the immunoSEQ multiplex PCR assay. The table was pulled from immuneACCESS by TCRdb, which kept in-frame rearrangements only. Such tables lose some clones; where checked, under half of the loss comes from unresolved V genes, and the rest has no known cause. In this sample the table shows hundreds of thousands of clones, roughly 91% of which occur a single time. The top ten constitute 2% of the sample. Sequenced input: PBMCs. The receptors were sampled from a woman aged 18-35 years in good health and CMV-seropositive.

V gene TRBV9 combines with J gene TRBJ2-1; 7 positions agree with TRBD2. This CDR3 has 13 amino acids. Unmatched junction bases numbered 7, after V lost 7 bases and J lost 6 bases. CDR1 and CDR2 from the germline V gene are SGDLS and YYNGEE. The CDR3 sequence: CASGGGSPNEQFF. The CDR3 coding sequence is TGTGCCAGCGGAGGCGGGAGTCCCAATGAGCAGTTCTTC.

The genes are TRBV6-6 and TRBJ1-2; 9 nucleotides match TRBD1. V lost 2 bases and J lost 6; bases outside the gene matches: 1. Germline V gives CDR1 MNHNY, CDR2 SVGAGI (reference sequence). The CDR3 loop spans 13 amino acids. CDR3 sequence reads: CASSYRQGDGYTF. The CDR3 nucleotides are TGTGCCAGCAGTTACCGACAGGGGGATGGCTACACCTTC.

J is TRBJ2-3 and V is TRBV7-8, with D possibly being TRBD2 (5 bases). Germline V gene lookup returns CDR1 SGHVS and CDR2 FQNEAQ. The CDR3 has 17 amino acids. V lost 0 bases, J lost 3 bases, and 16 bases lay in between. The CDR3 sequence: CASSLAPRTQETDTQYF. The CDR3 DNA reads as TGTGCCAGCAGCTTAGCTCCTCGGACTCAGGAGACAGATACGCAGTATTTT.

This chain connects TRBV28 to TRBJ1-5, with D perhaps TRBD1 (5 bases). CDR3 length: 16 amino acids. Per germline, CDR1 MDHEN and CDR2 SYDVKM. Trimming stripped 8 bases from V and 0 bases from J, with 17 bases between. CDR3 nucleotide sequence: TGTGCCAGCTCCACGCCTCAGGGCTATAGCAATCAGCCCCAGCATTTT. Translating it yields CASSTPQGYSNQPQHF.

V and J are TRBV10-2 and TRBJ1-1; a weak D match, TRBD1 (5 bases). The germline V gene encodes CDR1 WSHSY and CDR2 SAAADI. The length of the CDR3 is 14 residues. With 2 bases removed from V and 5 bases from J, the gap between germline ends came to 12 bases. The CDR3 nucleotides are TGCGCCAGCAGTGAGGCAGGGCTTGTGACTGAAGCTTTCTTT. This translates into CASSEAGLVTEAFF.